Shown below are 27 T cell receptor beta chains from a single sample sequenced in a study of CD8 T cells in ankylosing spondylitis. A single record per CDR3 protein comes from TCRdb applying MiXCR to the 5' RACE reads. The sample yields almost 250,000 distinct CDR3 sequences, around 32% seen once. The sequencing input was blood, either unsorted or a sorted T cell fraction (not recorded which). These TCRs come from a male donor with ankylosing spondylitis or in good health (not recorded which).

This clonotype was observed a single time. V usage is TRBV11-2 and J usage is TRBJ1-1, with TRBD1 matching 9 bases. V was clipped by 4 bases and J by 5 bases; unmatched bases: 8. CDR3 length: 15 residues. CDR1 and CDR2 (germline): SGHAT, FQNNGV. CDR3 amino acids: CASSSSTGGNTEAFF. Here the CDR3 DNA reads TGTGCCAGCAGCTCATCCACAGGGGGCAATACTGAAGCTTTCTTT.

V gene TRBV12-3 or TRBV12-4 combines with J gene TRBJ2-7; no reliable D call. Trimming pared 1 base from V and 6 bases from J, leaving 7 bases between. CDR3 length: 12 amino acids. CDR3 region: CASSLGSGEQYF. The CDR3 DNA is TGTGCCAGCAGTTTAGGCTCCGGCGAGCAGTACTTC.

This chain links TRBV18 with TRBJ2-1; possible D gene TRBD1, 5 bases. Germline CDR1 KGHSH, CDR2 LQKENI. V was pared by 0 bases and J by 8 bases, with 17 bases between. There are 16 residues in the CDR3. CDR3 region: CASSPPRGKGADEQFF. In DNA form, the CDR3 reads TGTGCCAGCTCACCACCGCGAGGAAAAGGGGCCGATGAGCAGTTCTTC.

The chain uses TRBV11-2 and TRBJ2-3, with 8 bases lining up with TRBD1. In germline, CDR1 is SGHAT, CDR2 FQNNGV. The length of the CDR3 is 15 residues. The junction had 11 bases not matched to a gene; V was cut back by 7 bases and J by 5 bases. The CDR3 nucleotides read TGTGCCAGCACCTCCTGGACAGGGAGTAAAGATACGCAGTATTTT. This sequence encodes CASTSWTGSKDTQYF.

This chain connects TRBV10-3 to TRBJ2-6; no reliable D call. Per the germline V gene, CDR1 is ENHRY and CDR2 is SYGVKD. The CDR3 contains 15 residues. The V gene lost 7 bases and the J gene lost 0 bases, with 10 bases spanning the gap. Here the CDR3 DNA reads TGTGCCATCAATCTAAGTAGCTCTGGGGCCAACGTCCTGACTTTC. This translates into CAINLSSSGANVLTF.

This rearrangement joins TRBV20-1 to TRBJ2-6; maybe TRBD1 (6 bases). V gave up 7 bases and J gave up 0 bases, with 7 bases separating them. There are 13 residues in the CDR3. Germline V gene data show CDR1 as DFQATT and CDR2 as SNEGSKA (reference sequence). The DNA for the CDR3 is TGCAGTGGGACAGACTCTGGGGCCAACGTCCTGACTTTC. This translates into CSGTDSGANVLTF.

The chain couples TRBV12-3 or TRBV12-4 to TRBJ1-2; possible D gene TRBD1, 6 bases. The CDR3 runs to 13 residues. Trimming removed 6 bases from V and 2 bases from J, with 10 bases in between. In DNA form, the CDR3 reads TGTGCCAGCAGCCTAGGACAGAACTATGGCTACACCTTC. This gives the protein CASSLGQNYGYTF.

This clonotype is a singleton in its sample. The J gene is TRBJ2-7, the V gene TRBV12-3 or TRBV12-4; 7 bases match TRBD2. The CDR3 has 14 amino acids. V was pared by 7 bases and J by 5 bases, with 11 bases of the junction left unmatched. This chain's CDR3 is CASTLGRVRDEQYF. The CDR3 DNA is TGTGCCAGCACCCTAGGGAGGGTTCGAGACGAGCAGTACTTC.

This clonotype was observed a handful of times. This chain links TRBV29-1 with TRBJ1-1; no firm D call. CDR3 size: 13 residues. Germline CDR1 SQVTM, CDR2 ANQGSEA. V was clipped by 6 bases and J by 0 bases, with 11 bases between them. CDR3 in amino acids: CSVAVTVNTEAFF. The CDR3 region has the DNA TGCAGCGTGGCGGTTACCGTGAACACTGAAGCTTTCTTT.

This clonotype was seen a handful of times. This CDR3 reads CSVEPTGGTQYF. CDR3 sequence (DNA): TGCAGCGTTGAACCGACAGGTGGGACCCAGTACTTC. The V gene is TRBV29-1, the J gene TRBJ2-5; D is possibly TRBD1 (6 bases). The CDR3 is 12 residues long. CDR1 is SQVTM, CDR2 ANQGSEA, per germline. Deletions cut 2 bases from V and 7 bases from J, with 11 bases between.

The chain recombines TRBV4-1 with TRBJ1-5; D unresolved. The CDR3 spans 13 residues. Germline V gives CDR1 MGHRA, CDR2 YSYEKL. Trimming shortened V by 3 bases and J by 4 bases, and 7 bases separated the two germline ends. CDR3 DNA sequence: TGCGCCAGCAGCCAGACCGAGAATCAGCCCCAGCATTTT. This codes for CASSQTENQPQHF.

V is TRBV4-1 and J is TRBJ2-2; 11 bases agree with TRBD2. Per the germline V gene, CDR1 is MGHRA and CDR2 is YSYEKL. The CDR3 extends over 17 amino acids. V trimming: 3 bases; J trimming: 5 bases; junction bases outside the gene matches: 8. The CDR3 protein is CASSQDEGLAETGELFF. Here the CDR3 DNA reads TGCGCCAGCAGCCAGGATGAGGGACTAGCGGAAACCGGGGAGCTGTTTTTT.

This clonotype was detected only a few times. V gene TRBV20-1 combines with J gene TRBJ1-2; D perhaps matches TRBD1 (6 bases). Germline V gene lookup returns CDR1 DFQATT and CDR2 SNEGSKA (reference sequence). This CDR3 has 13 amino acids. The ends were cut back, 6 bases at V and 4 bases at J, with 15 bases in the middle. CDR3 protein: CSAQKPDSYGYTF. The DNA for the CDR3 is TGCAGTGCCCAAAAACCGGACAGCTATGGCTACACCTTC.

This clonotype was seen a few times. This chain uses TRBV10-3 with TRBJ2-2; TRBD1 or TRBD2 may be the D gene (6 bases each). Trimming removed 4 bases from V and 6 bases from J, with 15 bases in between. CDR1 ENHRY and CDR2 SYGVKD come from the germline V gene. The CDR3 spans 15 residues. CDR3 amino acids: CAISAGGVGAGELFF. As DNA, the CDR3 is TGTGCCATCAGTGCCGGGGGCGTGGGGGCCGGGGAGCTGTTTTTT.

This sequence joins TRBV3-1 and TRBJ2-7, with D tentatively TRBD2 (6 bases). Deletions cut 4 bases from V and 6 bases from J, with 13 bases between. In germline, CDR1 is LGHDT, CDR2 YNNKEL (reference sequence). The CDR3 contains 13 residues. The CDR3 sequence is CASSPTSFGEQYF. The CDR3 coding sequence is TGTGCCAGCAGCCCGACTAGTTTCGGCGAGCAGTACTTC.

This clonotype was detected only a few times. The rearrangement uses TRBV6-1 and TRBJ2-5; D gene uncertain. V was shortened by 5 bases and J by 5 bases, with 15 bases between the two germline ends. The CDR3 loop spans 14 amino acids. The germline V gene has CDR1 MNHNS and CDR2 SASEGT. The CDR3 is CASSQDGLGETQYF. CDR3 coding DNA: TGTGCCAGCAGTCAGGACGGCCTCGGGGAGACCCAGTACTTC.

This clonotype showed up many times. J is TRBJ2-3 and V is TRBV6-5; D ambiguous. The V gene lost 0 bases and the J gene lost 2 bases, with 6 bases spanning the gap. Per the germline V gene, CDR1 is MNHEY and CDR2 is SVGAGI. The CDR3 has 14 amino acids. The CDR3 loop reads CASSYSALTDTQYF. CDR3 coding DNA: TGTGCCAGCAGTTACTCCGCCCTCACAGATACGCAGTATTTT.

The rearrangement uses TRBV11-2 and TRBJ1-1; maybe TRBD1 (5 bases). This CDR3 has 12 residues. The germline V gene encodes CDR1 SGHAT and CDR2 FQNNGV. V lost 4 bases to trimming and J lost 8 bases, with 11 bases between them. The CDR3: CASSSGFMEAFF. Here the CDR3 DNA reads TGTGCCAGCAGCTCAGGGTTTATGGAAGCTTTCTTT. Full variable domain (missing parts from reference TRBV11-2 and TRBJ1-1): EAGVAQSPRYKIIEKRQSVAFWCNPISGHATLYWYQQILGQGPKLLIQFQNNGVVDDSQLPKDRFSAERLKGVDSTLKIQPAKLEDSAVYLCASSSGFMEAFFGQGTRLTVV.

The chain joins TRBV5-1 to TRBJ2-3, with 8 bases matching TRBD1. This CDR3 contains 16 residues. Germline V gene data show CDR1 as SGHRS and CDR2 as YFSETQ. Germline trimming cut 0 bases from V and 0 bases from J; bases unmatched to any gene: 3. The CDR3 sequence: CASSLAGDRSTDTQYF. The CDR3 coding sequence is TGCGCCAGCAGCTTGGCGGGGGACAGGAGCACAGATACGCAGTATTTT.

J is TRBJ2-6 and V is TRBV24-1; 7 bases map to TRBD2. This CDR3 contains 17 residues. The V gene's germline CDR1 is KGHDR and CDR2 SFDVKD. The V segment lost 3 bases and the J segment 0 bases; nucleotides outside the gene matches: 4. The CDR3 sequence: CATSDGEGASGANVLTF. The CDR3 region has the DNA TGTGCCACCAGTGATGGGGAGGGAGCCTCTGGGGCCAACGTCCTGACTTTC.

This clonotype was detected only a few times. The chain is built from TRBV11-2 and TRBJ2-5, with D tentatively TRBD1 (7 bases). This CDR3 is built from 13 residues. V was cut by 6 bases and J by 5 bases, with 13 bases left in between. The germline gives CDR1 SGHAT, CDR2 FQNNGV. The chain's CDR3 is CASRVAGGETQYF. The CDR3, as DNA: TGTGCCAGCAGGGTGGCAGGGGGGGAGACCCAGTACTTC.

The chain combines TRBV20-1 with TRBJ2-7; 7 nucleotides line up with TRBD2. Germline values: CDR1 DFQATT, CDR2 SNEGSKA (reference sequence). With V trimmed by 0 bases and J by 5 bases, 7 bases remained unmatched. There are 14 residues in the CDR3. For the CDR3, the DNA is TGCAGTGCTAGAGACCGTTTGGGGGGGGACGAGCAGTACTTC. Its protein product is CSARDRLGGDEQYF.

The V gene is TRBV12-3 or TRBV12-4, the J gene TRBJ2-5; D is possibly TRBD1 (5 bases). V lost 6 bases to trimming and J lost 5 bases, with 13 bases between them. This CDR3 spans 13 amino acids. CDR3 region: CASRGLGRETQYF. The CDR3 DNA sequence: TGTGCCAGCAGGGGGCTCGGGCGGGAGACCCAGTACTTC.

CDR3 amino acids: CASSVGPRELSEQYF. The CDR3 nucleotides are TGTGCCAGCAGCGTAGGACCCAGGGAGCTGAGCGAGCAGTACTTC. This chain links TRBV9 with TRBJ2-7; tentatively, D is TRBD1 or TRBD2 (5 bases each). Looked up from germline, CDR1 is SGDLS and CDR2 is YYNGEE. This CDR3 comprises 15 residues. V lost 0 bases and J 6 bases, leaving 16 bases between the germline ends.

J is TRBJ2-1 and V is TRBV20-1; D possibly corresponds to TRBD2 (5 bases). Germline values: CDR1 DFQATT, CDR2 SNEGSKA (reference sequence). Trimming left V 3 bases short and J 5 bases short, with 8 bases between. The CDR3 runs 12 residues. CDR3 DNA: TGCAGTGCTAGGGACTCTCACAATGAGCAGTTCTTC. It yields the protein CSARDSHNEQFF.

This clonotype was counted only a few times. J is TRBJ2-1 and V is TRBV20-1; 9 bases line up with TRBD1. Unmatched junction bases numbered 7, after V lost 2 bases and J lost 5 bases. Germline assignment: CDR1 DFQATT and CDR2 SNEGSKA (reference sequence). The CDR3 runs to 15 residues. CDR3 residues: CSARSPRTGDNEQFF. In DNA form, the CDR3 reads TGCAGTGCTAGATCCCCGCGGACAGGGGACAATGAGCAGTTCTTC.

This clonotype came up a few times. The rearrangement uses TRBV12-3 or TRBV12-4 and TRBJ2-1; D gene unclear. The CDR3 spans 14 residues. Trimming cost V 3 bases and J 0 bases, with 6 bases left between them. The CDR3: CASSFRSSYNEQFF. In nucleotides, the CDR3 is TGTGCCAGCAGTTTTAGATCCTCCTACAATGAGCAGTTCTTC.